These 13 T cell receptor beta chains were all obtained from the same sample, sequenced in a study of post-analysis software for immune sequencing data. Built from TCR beta cDNA, the libraries had unique molecular identifiers in them. TCRdb ran MiXCR on the PCR reads and lists one entry per CDR3 protein. The sample consists of 170,000 or so distinct CDR3 sequences, approximately 28% of them appearing once. Study-level findings and limits: Higher frequency in patients than in controls was seen for about five TRBV segments, with TRBV5-6, TRBV5-1 and TRBV20-1 among them.

Antigens for these TCRs are unknown. What was sequenced was blood. The receptor source for this set is a girl aged 10-17 years with multiple sclerosis.

J is TRBJ2-4 and V is TRBV12-5; TRBD2 might be the D (6 bases). CDR1 and CDR2 (germline): LGHNT, FRNRAP. V lost 1 base to trimming and J lost 1 base, with 11 bases between them. The CDR3 extends over 16 amino acids. The CDR3 region has the DNA TGTGCTAGTGGTTTGGCCCCGGCGGGGGCCAAAAACATTCAGTACTTC. Translation: CASGLAPAGAKNIQYF.

This clonotype came up a few times. The chain recombines TRBV6-1 with TRBJ1-5; 7 bases align to TRBD1. Trimming cost V 1 base and J 5 bases; bases outside gene matches: 2. The CDR3 has 14 residues. CDR1 is MNHNS, CDR2 SASEGT, per germline. The CDR3 DNA follows: TGTGCCAGCAGTGAAGGGGACAGCTATCAGCCCCAGCATTTT. This gives the protein CASSEGDSYQPQHF.

This clonotype occurred a few times. An end of the junction does not agree with germline; a read error may underlie this. The CDR3 coding sequence is TGTGCCAGCTCAACACCCCGTGGGGGTTTAAGCTATGGCTACACCTTC. Translation gives CASSTPRGGLSYGYTF. The chain recombines TRBV18 with TRBJ1-2, with D possibly matching TRBD1 (5 bases). The CDR3 extends over 16 amino acids. Looked up from germline, CDR1 is KGHSH and CDR2 is LQKENI.

This clonotype was detected only a few times. The chain has TRBV27 and TRBJ2-1; the D gene is possibly TRBD2 (5 bases). The CDR3 has 15 amino acids. V was clipped by 3 bases and J by 2 bases, with 11 bases between them. CDR1 and CDR2 from the germline V gene are MNHEY and SMNVEV (reference sequence). Here the CDR3 reads CASSFGLTPYNEQFF. CDR3 nucleotides: TGTGCCAGCAGTTTCGGACTTACCCCCTACAATGAGCAGTTCTTC.

This clonotype was seen at least ten times. The chain uses TRBV6-2 or TRBV6-3 and TRBJ1-5, with D perhaps TRBD1 (5 bases). The ends were cut back, 0 bases at V and 7 bases at J, with 16 bases in the middle. The CDR3 runs 16 residues. Germline V lookup: CDR1 MNHEY, CDR2 SVGEGT. The CDR3 DNA reads as TGTGCCAGCAGTTACTCAGGCAGGGTAGCAGGACAGCCCCAGCATTTT. Encoded protein: CASSYSGRVAGQPQHF.

This rearrangement joins TRBV2 to TRBJ1-5; D gene unclear. CDR1 is SNHLY, CDR2 FYNNEI, per germline. The CDR3 extends over 14 amino acids. The ends were cut back, 3 bases at V and 5 bases at J, with 11 bases in the middle. This CDR3 is CASSDYGSYQPQHF. DNA for the CDR3: TGTGCCAGCAGTGACTATGGTTCTTATCAGCCCCAGCATTTT.

Worth noting for this clonotype: A much bigger clone sits one base away, suggesting this may be a read error. This chain connects TRBV5-1 to TRBJ2-1, with a possible D match to TRBD2 (5 bases). The J call is uncertain, as TRBJ2-7 better fits the DNA end. The CDR3 has 14 amino acids. CDR1 and CDR2 from the germline V gene are SGHRS and YFSETQ. The CDR3 DNA follows: TGCGCCAGCAGCTTAGGCGGGCCGAACAATGAGCAGTACTTC. As protein: CASSLGGPNNEQYF.

This clonotype was found many times. CDR3 DNA sequence: TGCAGCGCCGGGGGACAGGGGTCCTACGAGCAGTACTTC. This sequence encodes CSAGGQGSYEQYF. This chain joins TRBV29-1 and TRBJ2-7; TRBD1 matches 10 bases. V was pared by 7 bases and J by 1 base, with 4 bases of the junction left unmatched. The CDR3 extends over 13 amino acids. Per the germline V gene, CDR1 is SQVTM and CDR2 is ANQGSEA.

The sample holds a few counts of this clonotype. Possible read error: a much larger clone is one base away. The chain is built from TRBV29-1 and TRBJ2-1; D is uncertain. The J call may be mistaken, given a closer DNA end match to TRBJ2-7. Germline V CDR1 and CDR2: SQVTM, ANQGSEA. The CDR3 runs 15 residues. CDR3 in DNA: TGCAGGCGGTCCCCGGAACTTAGCTCCTACAATGAGCAGTACTTC. It specifies CRRSPELSSYNEQYF.

Remarks on this clonotype: This clone may be a read error of a much larger clone one base away. This CDR3 reads CASSVVGTGGDEQFF. CDR3 sequence (DNA): TGTGCCAGCAGCGTAGTTGGGACAGGGGGCGATGAGCAGTTCTTC. The chain carries TRBV9 and TRBJ2-1; 12 bases fit TRBD1. CDR3 size: 15 residues. V dropped 0 bases and J dropped 8; count of bases not matched to a gene: 3. CDR1 is SGDLS and CDR2 is YYNGEE in the germline V gene.

This clonotype was picked up many times. The rearrangement uses TRBV12-3 or TRBV12-4 and TRBJ2-1; D possibly matches TRBD1 or TRBD2 (5 bases each). The CDR3 totals 17 residues. Trimming took off 3 bases at V and 1 base at J, with 16 bases between the two ends. CDR3 coding DNA: TGTGCCAGCAGTTTTCGTAGGCAGGGACCTTCCTACAATGAGCAGTTCTTC. This codes for CASSFRRQGPSYNEQFF.

The V gene is TRBV6-5, the J gene TRBJ1-2, with 10 nucleotides matching TRBD1. This CDR3 contains 15 residues. V lost 5 bases and J lost 4; bases outside the gene matches: 7. Germline assignment: CDR1 MNHEY and CDR2 SVGAGI. CDR3: CASSPDRGQVYGYTF. For the CDR3, the DNA is TGTGCCAGCAGTCCTGACAGGGGGCAAGTCTATGGCTACACCTTC.

About this clonotype: This may stem from a read error, because a much larger clone lies one nucleotide away. The chain couples TRBV24-1 to TRBJ2-7; D uncertain. The CDR3 consists of 12 residues. The germline V gene has CDR1 KGHDR and CDR2 SFDVKD. The CDR3 region is CAASDSGFEQYF. The CDR3 DNA reads as TGTGCCGCCAGTGATTCTGGCTTCGAGCAGTACTTC.